The present T cell receptor (beta chain) was sequenced within a study of identical twins. From the 5' RACE reads, TCRdb called clonotypes with MiXCR, one entry per CDR3 protein. The sample has about 500,000 distinct CDR3 sequences; approximately 15% are singletons. This clonotype showed up just a few times. These data were also filed under a second study, of yellow fever vaccine responses in identical twins. That source notes: Reportedly, the T cell response mounted by twins to vaccine seemed partly convergent, partly personalized.

The specimen was CD4+ T cells sorted from blood. This receptor was taken from a woman under 30 in good health.

The CDR3 nucleotides read TGTGCCAGCAGTGAACAGGGAAACGAAAAACTGTTTTTT. Translated, it gives CASSEQGNEKLFF. The rearrangement joins TRBV2 to TRBJ1-4; D may be TRBD1 (5 bases). Trimming left V 2 bases short and J 8 bases short, with 9 bases between. This CDR3 is 13 amino acids long. Germline V gene data show CDR1 as SNHLY and CDR2 as FYNNEI.